Here is one TCR beta chain with its context. The sample comes from a study of blood T cell repertoires in COVID-19. The wider study: The United States, Italy and Spain were the sources of the acute and convalescent COVID-19 samples.

This CDR3 spans 14 amino acids. V was shortened by 4 bases and J by 8 bases, with 15 bases between the two germline ends. The germline gives CDR1 MGHRA, CDR2 YSYEKL. Using immunoSEQ multiplex PCR, the repertoire was profiled, and TCRdb retains in-frame clones only, with some absent. The repertoire holds 250,000 to 300,000 clones, with approximately 85% as singletons. V usage is TRBV4-1 and J usage is TRBJ1-5; a possible D gene is TRBD1 (5 bases). Sequenced input: peripheral blood. The sequence derives from a man over 45 with active or convalescent COVID-19. The CDR3 DNA reads as TGCGCCAGCAGCCTCCAGGACGGGGGGGAGCCCCAGCATTTT. Translating gives CASSLQDGGEPQHF.